These 18 T cell receptor beta chains were all obtained from the same sample, sequenced in a study of blood T cell repertoires in COVID-19. The table came from immunoSEQ multiplex PCR; TCRdb's copy has only in-frame clones and leaves some out. The data hold a few hundred thousand clones, with about nine tenths observed a single time. Sequencing was performed on peripheral blood. The receptors here all came from a woman under 40 with COVID-19, enrolled during active disease.

This CDR3 reads CASTYAGSSYNSPLHF. In DNA form, the CDR3 reads TGCGCCAGCACCTACGCGGGAAGCTCCTATAATTCACCCCTCCACTTT. The V gene is TRBV10-1, the J gene TRBJ1-6; no definite D call. V lost 7 bases and J lost 0, with 13 bases in between. CDR3 length equals 16 residues. The germline V gene has CDR1 WNHNN and CDR2 SYGVQD (reference sequence).

The V and J genes are TRBV21-1 and TRBJ1-4. TRBV21-1 corresponds to a pseudogene. CDR3 length: 20 amino acids. This chain's CDR3 is CASSSKGRAWLAATNEKLFF. In DNA form, the CDR3 reads TGTGCCAGCAGCTCAAAGGGGAGGGCCTGGCTTGCTGCAACTAATGAAAAACTGTTTTTT.

The V gene is TRBV9, the J gene TRBJ2-1; weak D call: TRBD2 (6 bases). Trimming cost V 2 bases and J 0 bases, with 9 bases left between them. The CDR3 loop spans 15 amino acids. CDR1 is SGDLS and CDR2 is YYNGEE in the germline V gene. CDR3 loop: CASSVEGLSYNEQFF. CDR3 DNA sequence: TGTGCCAGCAGCGTGGAGGGCCTCTCCTACAATGAGCAGTTCTTC.

The gene calls are TRBV4-2 and TRBJ1-2, with D possibly being TRBD1 (6 bases). V was cut by 1 base and J by 2 bases, with 11 bases left in between. CDR1 and CDR2 from the germline V gene are LGHNA and YNFKEQ. The CDR3 length is 15 residues. CDR3 in DNA: TGTGCCAGCAGCCAAGGTGAACAGGGCAACTATGGCTACACCTTC. This translates into CASSQGEQGNYGYTF.

This chain uses TRBV21-1 with TRBJ2-1; TRBD2 is taken as the D call from the table, unchecked against the DNA. TRBV21-1 is a documented pseudogene. This CDR3 is built from 19 residues. The CDR3: CASSKEEGQGPPSDNEQFF. As DNA, the CDR3 is TGTGCCAGCAGCAAAGAGGAGGGGCAAGGCCCCCCAAGCGACAATGAGCAGTTCTTC.

The chain uses TRBV5-1 and TRBJ2-7; D gene unclear. In germline, CDR1 is SGHRS, CDR2 YFSETQ. CDR3 length: 14 residues. V was shortened by 1 base and J by 2 bases, with 10 bases between the two germline ends. The CDR3 DNA follows: TGCGCCAGCAGCTTGTACTTGTCGCCCTACGAGCAGTACTTC. It codes for CASSLYLSPYEQYF.

The DNA for the CDR3 is TGTGCCAGCAACTTCCCGACCGACCTAGCGGGAGGACGGCAGTTCTTC. Protein sequence: CASNFPTDLAGGRQFF. The chain combines TRBV7-8 with TRBJ2-1, with TRBD2 matching 11 bases. With 7 bases clipped from V and 12 bases from J, the junction kept 17 bases outside the gene matches. Germline V CDR1 and CDR2: SGHVS, FQNEAQ. This CDR3 spans 16 amino acids.

The chain recombines TRBV2 with TRBJ1-4, with a possible D match to TRBD1 (5 bases). Trimming shortened V by 3 bases and J by 0 bases, and 8 bases separated the two germline ends. Germline V gives CDR1 SNHLY, CDR2 FYNNEI. The CDR3 totals 15 residues. CDR3 sequence: CASSDTGSTNEKLFF. The CDR3 DNA reads TGTGCCAGCAGTGACACAGGATCAACTAATGAAAAACTGTTTTTT.

This clone has just one count. CDR3 residues: CASRKSGSSYEQYF. CDR3 sequence (DNA): TGTGCCAGCAGAAAGAGCGGGAGCTCCTACGAGCAGTACTTC. The chain is built from TRBV6-5 and TRBJ2-7; 8 nucleotides align to TRBD2. Germline loops: CDR1 MNHEY, CDR2 SVGAGI. Trimming took 6 bases from V and 0 from J; bases not matched to a gene: 4. CDR3 size: 14 residues.

The chain is built from TRBV6-5 and TRBJ1-2; maybe TRBD1 (6 bases). Trimming took off 5 bases at V and 7 bases at J, with 14 bases between the two ends. This CDR3 contains 13 residues. CDR1 and CDR2 from the germline V gene are MNHEY and SVGAGI. The CDR3 loop is CASSRGGEAGYTF. In nucleotides, the CDR3 is TGTGCCAGCAGTAGGGGGGGGGAGGCTGGCTACACCTTC.

The chain couples TRBV7-2 to TRBJ1-1, with 10 positions matching TRBD1. CDR3 length: 15 residues. From germline, CDR1 is SGHTA and CDR2 FQGNSA. With 4 bases clipped from V and 1 base from J, the junction kept 3 bases outside the gene matches. CDR3 protein: CASSSWTGGNTEAFF. The CDR3 DNA sequence: TGTGCCAGCAGCTCCTGGACAGGGGGGAACACTGAAGCTTTCTTT.

The chain combines TRBV5-8 with TRBJ2-6, with 7 bases fitting TRBD1. The germline V gene encodes CDR1 SGHTS and CDR2 YDEGEE. V lost 0 bases and J lost 5; bases outside the gene matches: 2. The CDR3 covers 15 residues. CDR3: CASSLEGGRANVLTF. The CDR3 DNA reads TGTGCCAGCAGCTTGGAAGGGGGCCGGGCCAACGTCCTGACTTTC.

The chain carries TRBV19 and TRBJ2-1, with D possibly TRBD2 on 6 matching bases. The CDR3 has 15 residues. Germline CDR1 and CDR2: LNHDA and SQIVND (reference sequence). With 3 bases removed from V and 1 base from J, the gap between germline ends came to 10 bases. As DNA, the CDR3 is TGTGCCAGTAGTATTTCGGGACTTTCCTACAATGAGCAGTTCTTC. This sequence encodes CASSISGLSYNEQFF.

The count of this clone is one. This chain links TRBV7-9 with TRBJ2-7, with a tentative D call TRBD2 (5 bases). V dropped 1 base and J dropped 2 bases, with 9 bases sitting between them. The CDR3 spans 14 residues. The V gene's germline CDR1 is SEHNR and CDR2 FQNEAQ (reference sequence). The DNA for the CDR3 is TGTGCCAGCAGCTTAGTCGGGGTCCCCTACGAGCAGTACTTC. This gives the protein CASSLVGVPYEQYF.

The chain uses TRBV28 and TRBJ2-7, with 8 bases that match TRBD2. V was pared by 5 bases and J by 1 base, with 4 bases of the junction left unmatched. From germline, CDR1 is MDHEN and CDR2 SYDVKM. The length of the CDR3 is 14 residues. The CDR3 reads CASSKTSGSYEQYF. In DNA form, the CDR3 reads TGTGCCAGCAGTAAAACTAGCGGTTCCTACGAGCAGTACTTC.

The chain links TRBV29-1 to TRBJ1-5; no definite D call. Trimming removed 4 bases at V and 4 bases at J, with 8 bases between. Germline V CDR1 and CDR2: SQVTM, ANQGSEA. The CDR3 totals 12 residues. CDR3 coding DNA: TGCAGCGTTGTGAGTTCAAATCAGCCCCAGCATTTT. Translated, it gives CSVVSSNQPQHF.

The chain is built from TRBV19 and TRBJ2-7, with TRBD2 as a possible D gene (6 bases). The CDR3 extends over 14 amino acids. Germline CDR1 reads LNHDA; CDR2 reads SQIVND (reference sequence). Trimming left V 5 bases short and J 4 bases short, with 15 bases between. Here the CDR3 DNA reads TGTGCCAGTAGTTCCCCGGGACTTTTTTACGAGCAGTACTTC. Its protein is CASSSPGLFYEQYF.

This rearrangement joins TRBV9 to TRBJ2-1; D perhaps matches TRBD2 (6 bases). V was shortened by 3 bases and J by 4 bases, with 17 bases between the two germline ends. Germline V gene data show CDR1 as SGDLS and CDR2 as YYNGEE. CDR3 length equals 16 residues. This chain's CDR3 is CASSALPRAGYNEQFF. The CDR3 bases are TGTGCCAGCAGCGCCCTACCTCGGGCGGGATACAATGAGCAGTTCTTC.